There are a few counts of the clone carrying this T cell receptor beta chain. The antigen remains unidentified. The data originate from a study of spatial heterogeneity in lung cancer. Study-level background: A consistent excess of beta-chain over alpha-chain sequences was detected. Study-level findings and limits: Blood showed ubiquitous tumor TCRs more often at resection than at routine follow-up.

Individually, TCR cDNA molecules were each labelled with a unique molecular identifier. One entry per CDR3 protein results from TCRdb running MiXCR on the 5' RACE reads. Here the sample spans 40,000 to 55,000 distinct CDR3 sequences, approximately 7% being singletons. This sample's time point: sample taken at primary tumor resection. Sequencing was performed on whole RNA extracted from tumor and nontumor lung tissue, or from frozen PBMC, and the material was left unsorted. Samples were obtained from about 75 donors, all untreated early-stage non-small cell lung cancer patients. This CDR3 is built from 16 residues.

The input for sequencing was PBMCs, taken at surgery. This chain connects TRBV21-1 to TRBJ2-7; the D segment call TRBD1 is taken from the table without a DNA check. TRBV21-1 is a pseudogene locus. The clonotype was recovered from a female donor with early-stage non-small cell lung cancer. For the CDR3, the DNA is TGTGCCAGCAGCAAAGCCACGGGACAGTACTCCTACGAGCAGTACTTC. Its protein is CASSKATGQYSYEQYF.